The T cell receptor (beta chain) described here comes from a study of T cell changes during pregnancy in multiple sclerosis. This clone was counted only a few times. Other DNA sequences from this sample encode an identical CDR3 as well. The assay was immunoSEQ multiplex PCR, and TCRdb's table has in-frame clones only and misses some. The sample has roughly 99,000 clones, 92% seen once. The sequences come from peripheral blood, collected after pregnancy. The receptor was derived from a female donor in good health, enrolled as a control in a pregnancy study.

CDR3 nucleotides: TGTGCCAGCAGTTTGACCGGGGGCAATCAGCCCCAGCATTTT. This codes for CASSLTGGNQPQHF. This chain uses TRBV28 with TRBJ1-5; D remains ambiguous. The CDR3 contains 14 residues. V was cut by 3 bases and J by 2 bases, with 8 bases left in between. Germline CDR1 MDHEN, CDR2 SYDVKM.